These 3 T cell receptor beta chains originate from one sample sequenced in a study of blood T cell repertoires in COVID-19. The repertoire was sequenced with immunoSEQ multiplex PCR; TCRdb's copy has only in-frame clones and lacks some. The data show approximately 80,000 clones, less than 90% seen once. Sequencing input: peripheral blood. These receptors were obtained from a human donor in a cohort sampled during active COVID-19.

The table lists this clone with a few counts. The chain combines TRBV19 with TRBJ2-2, with D possibly matching TRBD1 (6 bases). Trimming shortened V by 0 bases and J by 5 bases, and 13 bases separated the two germline ends. There are 16 residues in the CDR3. Germline V gives CDR1 LNHDA, CDR2 SQIVND (reference sequence). The CDR3 reads CASSIEAPRGTGELFF. In DNA form, the CDR3 reads TGTGCCAGTAGTATAGAAGCTCCCAGGGGAACCGGGGAGCTGTTTTTT.

The chain carries TRBV4-1 and TRBJ2-3; 7 bases align to TRBD1. Germline V gene lookup returns CDR1 MGHRA and CDR2 YSYEKL. This CDR3 spans 13 amino acids. With V trimmed by 6 bases and J by 6 bases, 6 bases remained unmatched. The CDR3 reads CASRRQGQDTQYF. DNA of the CDR3: TGCGCCAGCAGACGACAGGGTCAGGATACGCAGTATTTT.

There are a few counts of this clone. The chain joins TRBV5-1 to TRBJ2-7; 10 nucleotides match TRBD1. Germline CDR1 reads SGHRS; CDR2 reads YFSETQ. This CDR3 is built from 14 residues. Trimming at V came to 7 bases and at J to 7 bases, leaving 11 bases not matched to a gene. The CDR3 protein is CASAGTGANNEQYF. The CDR3, as DNA: TGCGCCAGCGCCGGGACAGGGGCGAACAATGAGCAGTACTTC. The whole variable domain, filled in from reference TRBV5-1 and TRBJ2-7, reads KAGVTQTPRYLIKTRGQQVTLSCSPISGHRSVSWYQQTPGQGLQFLFEYFSETQRNKGNFPGRFSGRQFSNSRSEMNVSTLELGDSALYLCASAGTGANNEQYFGPGTRLTVT.